This record concerns one T cell receptor (beta chain) sequence. Its antigen is not known. Only in-frame clones appear in the TCRdb table, and some are missing; sequencing was by immunoSEQ multiplex PCR. The repertoire holds around 2,100,000 clones, roughly 95% seen once, with around 1.2% in the top ten. CDR1 and CDR2 (germline): SGHVS, FQNEAQ. The CDR3 covers 18 residues. Deletions cut 3 bases from V and 9 bases from J, with 27 bases between. The data belong to a study of shared clonotypes between healthy human individuals. Study-wide results and caveats: Relative to clonotypes present in all four donors, those not shared had lower generation probabilities.

CD45RO-negative CD8 cells positively selected for CCR7 made up the naive population, which excluded terminally differentiated effector memory CD45RA+ cells. The chain joins TRBV7-8 to TRBJ2-1, with D perhaps matching TRBD2 (7 bases). This TCR derives from a man aged 18 to 29 in good health. The source material was naive CD8+ T cells sorted from blood. For the CDR3, the DNA is TGTGCCAGCAGCTTTCTTCTTTTCGGGGGGCTCGTAGGGAGTGAGCAGTTCTTC. This encodes CASSFLLFGGLVGSEQFF.